The T cell receptor beta chain under discussion was sequenced for a study of blood T cell repertoires in COVID-19. Study overall: The study drew acute and convalescent COVID-19 samples from the United States, Italy and Spain. T cells, B-cell-depleted T cells, or PBMCs supplied cDNA or gDNA.

Profiled with immunoSEQ multiplex PCR; TCRdb holds only in-frame clones, not every one. Of over 400,000 clones listed, less than 90% are singletons. Losses at the gene ends were 5 bases for V and 5 bases for J; bases not matched to a gene: 18. The CDR3 length is 18 residues. Germline CDR1 reads MNHNY; CDR2 reads SVGAGI (reference sequence). What was sequenced was peripheral blood. J is TRBJ2-1 and V is TRBV6-6, with 7 bases matching TRBD1. This TCR was recovered from a woman aged 45-65 years with COVID-19, enrolled during active disease. CDR3 coding DNA: TGTGCCAGCAGTCCGGCCAGGGTCGGGACAGATATGAACAATGAGCAGTTCTTC. Residues: CASSPARVGTDMNNEQFF.